This T cell receptor beta chain was profiled in a study of molecular identifiers for immune sequencing clone quantification. Study overall: Replicate runs used RNA from around 20,000 or 100,000 naive CD8 cells, which was split five ways into aliquots, and four of those aliquots were then sequenced.

CD8+CD4-CCR7+CD45RA+ sorting gave the naive CD8 T cells. Regarding the study as a whole: More than 98% of effector molecules, versus under 1% of naive-cell molecules, belonged to clones above 20 RNA copies.

The germline V gene has CDR1 MNHEY and CDR2 SVGEGT. The V and J ends lost 0 bases and 0 bases respectively, with 15 bases between them. This CDR3 is 18 amino acids long. Using its own MiXCR run on the PCR reads, TCRdb lists one record per CDR3 protein. The sample lists 250,000 to 350,000 distinct CDR3 sequences, roughly 23% occurring once. A word on this clonotype: No antigen is known for it.

This clonotype was sampled from a human donor in good health. Some libraries in this study had Jurkat cell RNA spiked in. V gene TRBV6-2 or TRBV6-3 combines with J gene TRBJ1-5; D unresolved. Sequenced sample: naive CD8+ T cells from blood, with Jurkat cell RNA spiked in. Subset here: FACS-sorted CD8+CD4-CCR7+CD45RA+ naive T cells. The CDR3 reads CASSYSRASPYSNQPQHF. The CDR3 nucleotides read TGTGCCAGCAGTTACTCGAGGGCGAGTCCTTATAGCAATCAGCCCCAGCATTTT.